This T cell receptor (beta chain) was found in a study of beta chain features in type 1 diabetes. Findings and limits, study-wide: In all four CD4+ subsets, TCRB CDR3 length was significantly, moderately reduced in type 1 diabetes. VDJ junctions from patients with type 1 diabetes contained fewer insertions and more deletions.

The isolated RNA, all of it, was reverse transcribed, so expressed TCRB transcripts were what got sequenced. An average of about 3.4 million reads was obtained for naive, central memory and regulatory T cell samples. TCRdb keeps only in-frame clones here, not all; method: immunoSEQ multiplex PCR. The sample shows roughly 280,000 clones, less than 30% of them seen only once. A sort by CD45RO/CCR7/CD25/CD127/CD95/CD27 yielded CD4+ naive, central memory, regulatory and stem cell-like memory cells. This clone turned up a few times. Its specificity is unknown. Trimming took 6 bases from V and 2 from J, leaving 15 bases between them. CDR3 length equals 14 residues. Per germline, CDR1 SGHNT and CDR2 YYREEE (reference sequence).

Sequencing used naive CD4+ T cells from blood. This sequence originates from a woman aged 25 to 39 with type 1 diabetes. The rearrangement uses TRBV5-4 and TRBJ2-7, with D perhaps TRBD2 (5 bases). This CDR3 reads CASNHSGYTYEQYF. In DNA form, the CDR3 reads TGTGCCAGCAACCATTCGGGATATACCTACGAGCAGTACTTC.